The rows below give T cell receptor beta chains drawn from one sample of a study of blood T cell repertoires in COVID-19. TCRdb keeps only in-frame clones here, not all; method: immunoSEQ multiplex PCR. This sample has under 250,000 clones, with roughly 84% found just once. Sequencing input: peripheral blood. Receptors originate from a man in his fifties who had recovered from COVID-19. Each CDR3 is given with its conserved first and last residue. The D gene is left open where the match is weak. Expanded clones are given a class, and other clones once, few, many or no size at all.

clone_size: -
d_call: TRBD1
j_call: TRBJ2-5
v_call: TRBV14
cdr3_nt: TGTGCCAGCAGCCCCTTGGACAGGGAAGAGACCCAGTACTTC
cdr3_aa: CASSPLDREETQYF

clone_size: -
d_call: TRBD2
j_call: TRBJ2-5
v_call: TRBV19
cdr3_nt: TGTGCCAGTAGTATAGGTCCGGGAGGCTTTACTGAGACCCAGTACTTC
cdr3_aa: CASSIGPGGFTETQYF

clone_size: -
d_call: TRBD1
j_call: TRBJ2-1
v_call: TRBV7-8
cdr3_nt: TGTGCCAGCGGCTGGACCATGGGACAGGGTAAGGGTGAGCAGTTCTTC
cdr3_aa: CASGWTMGQGKGEQFF

clone_size: -
d_call: -
j_call: TRBJ1-2
v_call: TRBV30
cdr3_nt: TGTGCCTGGAATTCGGGAGGGGATCGTGGCTACACCTTC
cdr3_aa: CAWNSGGDRGYTF

clone_size: -
d_call: TRBD2
j_call: TRBJ2-1
v_call: TRBV27
cdr3_nt: TGTGCCAGCAGTTTTCTAACAGGCGGACTAGCGGATTACAATGAGCAGTTCTTC
cdr3_aa: CASSFLTGGLADYNEQFF

clone_size: -
d_call: -
j_call: TRBJ2-3
v_call: TRBV7-9
cdr3_nt: TGTGCCAGCAACGTTCGGGAGACCACAGATACGCAGTATTTT
cdr3_aa: CASNVRETTDTQYF

clone_size: -
d_call: TRBD1
j_call: TRBJ1-1
v_call: TRBV28
cdr3_nt: TGTGCCAGCAGGTCCGGGACAGCGAACACTGAAGCTTTCTTT
cdr3_aa: CASRSGTANTEAFF

clone_size: -
d_call: TRBD2
j_call: TRBJ2-1
v_call: TRBV7-8
cdr3_nt: TGTGCCAGCAGCCCCTGGGAGGGAATTGGCAATGAGCAGTTCTTC
cdr3_aa: CASSPWEGIGNEQFF

clone_size: -
d_call: TRBD2
j_call: TRBJ2-1
v_call: TRBV5-1
cdr3_nt: TGCGCCAGCAGCTTGAGCGGGAGTCCCTACAATGAGCAGTTCTTC
cdr3_aa: CASSLSGSPYNEQFF

clone_size: -
d_call: -
j_call: TRBJ2-7
v_call: TRBV5-1
cdr3_nt: TGCGCCAGCAGCTTTTCAGACAGGCTCTACGAGCAGTACTTC
cdr3_aa: CASSFSDRLYEQYF

clone_size: -
d_call: -
j_call: TRBJ2-3
v_call: TRBV19
cdr3_nt: TGTGCCAGTACCCCCCGGGTCTCCACAGATACGCAGTATTTT
cdr3_aa: CASTPRVSTDTQYF

clone_size: -
d_call: TRBD1
j_call: TRBJ1-3
v_call: TRBV6-6
cdr3_nt: TGTGCCAGCAGTTATTCGGACAGGGTTGGAAACACCATATATTTT
cdr3_aa: CASSYSDRVGNTIYF

clone_size: -
d_call: TRBD2
j_call: TRBJ2-5
v_call: TRBV19
cdr3_nt: TGTGCCAGTAGTCTCAGGACTAGCGGGTCCCAAGAGACCCAGTACTTC
cdr3_aa: CASSLRTSGSQETQYF

clone_size: -
d_call: TRBD1
j_call: TRBJ2-6
v_call: TRBV10-2
cdr3_nt: TGCGCCAGCGACTCTGGGACAGGGGTTCTTGGGGCCAACGTCCTGACTTTC
cdr3_aa: CASDSGTGVLGANVLTF

clone_size: few
d_call: -
j_call: TRBJ2-1
v_call: TRBV28
cdr3_nt: TGTGCCAGCAGCTACTTCGGGGGCAATGAGCAGTTCTTC
cdr3_aa: CASSYFGGNEQFF

clone_size: -
d_call: -
j_call: TRBJ1-2
v_call: TRBV19
cdr3_nt: TGTGCCAGTAGTGTAGGACAGATAAAGAACTATGGCTACACCTTC
cdr3_aa: CASSVGQIKNYGYTF

clone_size: -
d_call: TRBD1
j_call: TRBJ2-7
v_call: TRBV10-3
cdr3_nt: TGTGCCATCAGTGAGCCCTCGGACAGGGGGCTGTTCTACGAGCAGTACTTC
cdr3_aa: CAISEPSDRGLFYEQYF

clone_size: -
d_call: -
j_call: TRBJ2-3
v_call: TRBV19
cdr3_nt: TGTGCCAGTAGCCGACAGAGCACAGATACGCAGTATTTT
cdr3_aa: CASSRQSTDTQYF

clone_size: -
d_call: -
j_call: TRBJ2-1
v_call: TRBV6-2/TRBV6-3
cdr3_nt: TGTGCCAGCAGTTCAACTCGTGCCCGTGAGCAGTTCTTC
cdr3_aa: CASSSTRAREQFF

clone_size: -
d_call: -
j_call: TRBJ2-1
v_call: TRBV4-2
cdr3_nt: TGTGCCAGCAGCCAAGAATCCAGCGGCCGATACAATGAGCAGTTCTTC
cdr3_aa: CASSQESSGRYNEQFF

clone_size: -
d_call: -
j_call: TRBJ2-3
v_call: TRBV24-1
cdr3_nt: TGTGCCACCAGTGATTTACCTATTGCTAGCCCGCGTGGGGATACGCAGTATTTT
cdr3_aa: CATSDLPIASPRGDTQYF

clone_size: once
d_call: -
j_call: TRBJ1-1
v_call: TRBV19
cdr3_nt: TGTGCCAGCAGTTCCAGGAGGGGCCGCGGCAGTAGGGGCACTGAAGCTTTCTTT
cdr3_aa: CASSSRRGRGSRGTEAFF

clone_size: -
d_call: TRBD1
j_call: TRBJ2-5
v_call: TRBV5-1
cdr3_nt: TGCGCCAGCAGCTTGGGGGACAGGGAGTGGGAGACCCAGTACTTC
cdr3_aa: CASSLGDREWETQYF

clone_size: -
d_call: -
j_call: TRBJ1-5
v_call: TRBV18
cdr3_nt: TGTGCCAGCTCACCGGACATCAATCAGCCCCAGCATTTT
cdr3_aa: CASSPDINQPQHF

clone_size: -
d_call: TRBD1
j_call: TRBJ2-3
v_call: TRBV19
cdr3_nt: TGTGCCAGTAGTATCGGCCAGGGGGCAGATACGCAGTATTTT
cdr3_aa: CASSIGQGADTQYF

clone_size: few
d_call: TRBD1
j_call: TRBJ1-5
v_call: TRBV27
cdr3_nt: TGTGCCAGCAGTTACCAGGGGGCTGGTAATCAGCCCCAGCATTTT
cdr3_aa: CASSYQGAGNQPQHF

clone_size: -
d_call: -
j_call: TRBJ1-1
v_call: TRBV11-2
cdr3_nt: TGTGCCAGCAGCTTAACCGGGGGCACTGAAGCTTTCTTT
cdr3_aa: CASSLTGGTEAFF

clone_size: -
d_call: TRBD1
j_call: TRBJ1-2
v_call: TRBV10-3
cdr3_nt: TGTGCCATCATGGGGACAGGGAGCTACACCTTC
cdr3_aa: CAIMGTGSYTF

clone_size: -
d_call: TRBD1
j_call: TRBJ1-3
v_call: TRBV6-5
cdr3_nt: TGTGCCAGAGATACAGGGGTTAGAAACACCATATATTTT
cdr3_aa: CARDTGVRNTIYF

clone_size: -
d_call: TRBD1
j_call: TRBJ1-4
v_call: TRBV7-2
cdr3_nt: TGTGCCAGCAGCTTGGGACAGGGATATGAAAAACTGTTTTTT
cdr3_aa: CASSLGQGYEKLFF

clone_size: -
d_call: TRBD1
j_call: TRBJ2-1
v_call: TRBV6-1
cdr3_nt: TGTGCCAGCAGTACCGGGACAGGGAGTTACAATGAGCAGTTCTTC
cdr3_aa: CASSTGTGSYNEQFF

clone_size: -
d_call: TRBD1
j_call: TRBJ1-2
v_call: TRBV7-8
cdr3_nt: TGTGCCAGCAGCTTCCGGGACAGGGGGAGTGAATATGGCTACACCTTC
cdr3_aa: CASSFRDRGSEYGYTF

clone_size: -
d_call: -
j_call: TRBJ2-3
v_call: TRBV10-3
cdr3_nt: TGTGCCATCAGTGCCCGACTAGCAGATACGCAGTATTTT
cdr3_aa: CAISARLADTQYF

clone_size: once
d_call: TRBD1
j_call: TRBJ1-2
v_call: TRBV3-1/TRBV3-2
cdr3_nt: TGTGCCAGCAGCCAAATTGGGGGACAGGGCTATGGCTACACCTTC
cdr3_aa: CASSQIGGQGYGYTF

clone_size: -
d_call: -
j_call: TRBJ2-2
v_call: TRBV6-2/TRBV6-3
cdr3_nt: TGTGCCAGCAGTCCGACAGGTCGTAGCACCGGGGAGCTGTTTTTT
cdr3_aa: CASSPTGRSTGELFF

clone_size: -
d_call: TRBD1
j_call: TRBJ2-1
v_call: TRBV19
cdr3_nt: TGTGCCAGTAGTATAACCGGGACAGGGGATCGGTTCTTC
cdr3_aa: CASSITGTGDRFF

clone_size: -
d_call: TRBD1
j_call: TRBJ1-2
v_call: TRBV6-1
cdr3_nt: TGTGCCAGCAGTGAGTCAGGGGGCTATGGCTACACCTTC
cdr3_aa: CASSESGGYGYTF

clone_size: -
d_call: TRBD1
j_call: TRBJ2-1
v_call: TRBV19
cdr3_nt: TGTGCCAGTAGTACCGACAGGGGGCGCGGCAATGAGCAGTTCTTC
cdr3_aa: CASSTDRGRGNEQFF

clone_size: -
d_call: TRBD1
j_call: TRBJ2-4
v_call: TRBV18
cdr3_nt: TGTGCCAGCTCACCACCGAGCAGGGGGCTTCAAAACATTCAGTACTTC
cdr3_aa: CASSPPSRGLQNIQYF

clone_size: -
d_call: -
j_call: TRBJ2-5
v_call: TRBV7-2
cdr3_nt: TGTGCCAGCAGCCGTTCAGGTTTTTGGGACCAAGAGACCCAGTACTTC
cdr3_aa: CASSRSGFWDQETQYF

clone_size: -
d_call: TRBD2
j_call: TRBJ2-2
v_call: TRBV14
cdr3_nt: TGTGCCAGCAGCCAAGATCTAGCGGTTACCGGGGAGCTGTTTTTT
cdr3_aa: CASSQDLAVTGELFF

clone_size: -
d_call: TRBD2
j_call: TRBJ2-1
v_call: TRBV19
cdr3_nt: TGTGCCAGTAGTACCACTCTAGCGGGAGGGGGAAGTGAGCAGTTCTTC
cdr3_aa: CASSTTLAGGGSEQFF

clone_size: -
d_call: TRBD2
j_call: TRBJ2-3
v_call: TRBV3-1/TRBV3-2
cdr3_nt: TGTGCCAGCAGCCAAGATAGTGCGGGAGGGATCACAGATACGCAGTATTTT
cdr3_aa: CASSQDSAGGITDTQYF

clone_size: -
d_call: -
j_call: TRBJ2-3
v_call: TRBV7-6
cdr3_nt: TGTGCCAGCAGACCGAATCTGGAGGGACCCAGCACAGATACGCAGTATTTT
cdr3_aa: CASRPNLEGPSTDTQYF

clone_size: -
d_call: -
j_call: TRBJ1-5
v_call: TRBV28
cdr3_nt: TGTGCCAGCAGTCCGATAAGGGGAATTCAGCCCCAGCATTTT
cdr3_aa: CASSPIRGIQPQHF

clone_size: -
d_call: TRBD2
j_call: TRBJ2-2
v_call: TRBV5-1
cdr3_nt: TGCGCCAGCAGCTTGGCCTGGCTAGCGGAAAACACCGGGGAGCTGTTTTTT
cdr3_aa: CASSLAWLAENTGELFF

clone_size: -
d_call: -
j_call: TRBJ2-5
v_call: TRBV7-2
cdr3_nt: TGTGCCAGCAGCTTGATGTCCGTGGCTGCCCTCTCGGAGACCCAGTACTTC
cdr3_aa: CASSLMSVAALSETQYF

clone_size: -
d_call: -
j_call: TRBJ2-5
v_call: TRBV7-9
cdr3_nt: TGTGCCAGCAGCCTAGGACTGGGGAGGAGGGAGACCCAGTACTTC
cdr3_aa: CASSLGLGRRETQYF

clone_size: -
d_call: TRBD2
j_call: TRBJ2-1
v_call: TRBV28
cdr3_nt: TGTGCCAGCAGTTTTGGGACTAGCGGGAGGGATGAGCAGTTCTTC
cdr3_aa: CASSFGTSGRDEQFF

clone_size: -
d_call: TRBD1
j_call: TRBJ2-5
v_call: TRBV7-7
cdr3_nt: TGTGCCAGCAGCGAAGACAGGGGGCGGGAGACCCAGTACTTC
cdr3_aa: CASSEDRGRETQYF

clone_size: -
d_call: -
j_call: TRBJ1-5
v_call: TRBV4-2
cdr3_nt: TGTGCCAGCAGCCAAGATTTGGGGGGGGGCACGCAGCCCCAGCATTTT
cdr3_aa: CASSQDLGGGTQPQHF

clone_size: -
d_call: -
j_call: TRBJ2-2
v_call: TRBV3-1/TRBV3-2
cdr3_nt: TGTGCCAGCAGCCAAGATTTAGGCAGGCGGAACACCGGGGAGCTGTTTTTT
cdr3_aa: CASSQDLGRRNTGELFF

clone_size: few
d_call: TRBD2
j_call: TRBJ2-1
v_call: TRBV7-2
cdr3_nt: TGTGCCAGCAGCTCCCGAGGTAGCGGGAGAGGGAATGAGCAGTTCTTC
cdr3_aa: CASSSRGSGRGNEQFF

clone_size: -
d_call: TRBD1
j_call: TRBJ1-1
v_call: TRBV6-5
cdr3_nt: TGTGCCAGCAGGAGCCTAGGACAGGGCACTGAAGCTTTCTTT
cdr3_aa: CASRSLGQGTEAFF

clone_size: once
d_call: -
j_call: TRBJ1-1
v_call: TRBV20-1
cdr3_nt: TGCAGTGCCAGTAGGGGCAGTTCTGTTTTTACTGAAGCTTTCTTT
cdr3_aa: CSASRGSSVFTEAFF